A single sample gave rise to the 8 T cell receptor beta chains below, sequenced in a study of human T cells and chemical hapten exposure. TCRdb ran MiXCR on the RACE reads and lists one entry per CDR3 protein. The table has roughly 150,000 distinct CDR3 sequences, around a quarter seen once. The time point: patch test 3, about 24 weeks after DPC sensitization. As to treatment: therapeutic diphenylcyclopropenone sensitization with weekly scalp DPC. The sample was whole blood, taken in connection with sensitization to the hapten diphenylcyclopropenone (DPC). These receptors all come from a young woman with alopecia areata. Some clones in this sample may be carry-over from other donors' samples.

This clonotype has only one observation. In DNA, the CDR3 is TGTGCCACCAGTGAAGGGACAGGGGGTTCCCCCACAAGAGAGACCCAGTACTTC. It codes for CATSEGTGGSPTRETQYF. This sequence joins TRBV24-1 and TRBJ2-5; 11 nucleotides agree with TRBD1. This CDR3 comprises 18 residues. Germline loops: CDR1 KGHDR, CDR2 SFDVKD. V gave up 4 bases and J gave up 4 bases; unmatched junction bases: 13.

This clonotype turned up a few times. The CDR3 nucleotides read TGTGCCAGCAGCTTCATGGACACTGAAGCTTTCTTT. Protein sequence: CASSFMDTEAFF. The chain employs TRBV5-4 and TRBJ1-1; no reliable D call. The CDR3 sequence is 12 residues long. Between the trimmed V and J ends, which lost 2 bases and 3 bases, there was a span of 5 bases. Germline CDR1 and CDR2: SGHNT and YYREEE (reference sequence).

The J gene is TRBJ2-7, the V gene TRBV4-1; 9 bases map to TRBD1. The CDR3 has 15 residues. Germline V gene data show CDR1 as MGHRA and CDR2 as YSYEKL. With V trimmed by 6 bases and J by 6 bases, 12 bases remained unmatched. The CDR3 nucleotides are TGCGCCAGCAGTTTGTACGGGACAGGGAAGCCCGAGCAGTACTTC. It codes for CASSLYGTGKPEQYF.

This clonotype was recorded a few times. The rearrangement joins TRBV5-6 to TRBJ1-1; D ambiguous. The CDR3 consists of 13 residues. Germline V gene data show CDR1 as SGHDT and CDR2 as YYEEEE. V was cut by 4 bases and J by 5 bases, with 12 bases left in between. The CDR3 DNA reads TGTGCCAGCAGCCACCAGTCCGGAACTGAAGCTTTCTTT. It specifies CASSHQSGTEAFF.

This chain joins TRBV2 and TRBJ2-7; D is ambiguous. Per germline, CDR1 SNHLY and CDR2 FYNNEI. Trimming removed 7 bases from V and 3 bases from J, with 16 bases in between. This CDR3 is built from 14 residues. The CDR3 here is CASKGTREVYEQYF. The CDR3 nucleotides read TGTGCCAGCAAGGGAACCCGCGAAGTCTACGAGCAGTACTTC. The full variable domain, with the rest looked up from reference TRBV2 and TRBJ2-7, is EPEVTQTPSHQVTQMGQEVILRCVPISNHLYFYWYRQILGQKVEFLVSFYNNEISEKSEIFDDQFSVERPDGSNFTLKIRSTKLEDSAMYFCASKGTREVYEQYFGPGTRLTVT.

This clonotype appeared a few times. This chain links TRBV29-1 with TRBJ2-3, with TRBD1 matching over 8 bases. The V and J ends lost 4 bases and 2 bases, in that order; junction bases with no gene match: 5. The germline CDR1 and CDR2 sequences are SQVTM and ANQGSEA. CDR3 size: 14 residues. This CDR3 reads CSVGQGAFTDTQYF. The CDR3 DNA reads as TGCAGCGTTGGCCAGGGGGCCTTCACAGATACGCAGTATTTT.

In this sample, this clonotype turned up a few times. The chain links TRBV24-1 to TRBJ1-2; D ambiguous. This CDR3 comprises 17 residues. The V gene's germline CDR1 is KGHDR and CDR2 SFDVKD. V was shortened by 4 bases and J by 3 bases, with 20 bases between the two germline ends. CDR3 loop: CATSDSLGGGMDYGYTF. The DNA of the CDR3 is TGTGCCACCAGTGACTCCCTTGGTGGAGGGATGGACTATGGCTACACCTTC.

The V and J genes are TRBV5-1 and TRBJ2-2; TRBD2 matches 8 bases. The J segment lost 1 base and the V segment lost 2 bases, leaving 7 bases of the junction unmatched. The germline CDR1 and CDR2 sequences are SGHRS and YFSETQ. The CDR3 has 17 amino acids. Written as DNA, the CDR3 is TGCGCCAGCAGCTTCCTAGCGGGTCCCCTGAACACCGGGGAGCTGTTTTTT. Encoded protein: CASSFLAGPLNTGELFF.